This TCR beta chain was recorded in a study of cytomegalovirus exposure and HLA in healthy donors. The J segment lost 4 bases and the V segment lost 3 bases, leaving 2 bases of the junction unmatched. Germline V lookup: CDR1 KGHSH, CDR2 LQKENI. The CDR3 runs to 13 residues. In the PCR, 60 Vbeta and 13 Jbeta primers were used. Sequencing was performed with immunoSEQ multiplex PCR; in TCRdb, only in-frame clones are kept and a portion is missing. Seen in this sample are around 75,000 clones; the ten most common clones hold around 13%. This receptor was identified in a man in his forties or fifties in good health and CMV-seropositive. The sequencing sample was made of PBMCs. This chain joins TRBV18 and TRBJ1-2, with TRBD1 identical over 7 bases. The DNA of the CDR3 is TGTGCCAGCTCACCCCAGGGGGTCTATGGCTACACCTTC. Encoded protein: CASSPQGVYGYTF. Full variable domain (remainder filled in from reference TRBV18 and TRBJ1-2): NAGVMQNPRHLVRRRGQEARLRCSPMKGHSHVYWYRQLPEEGLKFMVYLQKENIIDESGMPKERFSAEFPKEGPSILRIQQVVRGDSAAYFCASSPQGVYGYTFGSGTRLTVV.